These 23 T cell receptor beta chains were sequenced from one sample in a study of cytotoxic CD8 clonotypes in ibrutinib-treated CLL. The assay was immunoSEQ multiplex PCR, and TCRdb's table has in-frame clones only and misses some. Counted here are about 76,000 clones, 85% to 90% occurring once; the ten biggest clones make up about 5.8%. The starting material was PBMCs, obtained before ibrutinib treatment. The receptors originated from a human donor with chronic lymphocytic leukemia.

The V call is TRBV6-4, the J call TRBJ1-4; a possible D gene is TRBD1 (6 bases). CDR1 is MRHNA, CDR2 SNTAGT, per germline. This CDR3 contains 14 residues. Trimming took 3 bases from V and 9 from J, leaving 14 bases between them. The CDR3 DNA reads as TGTGCCAGCAGTGAACAGGGAAGCGCTCAAAAACTGTTTTTT. It codes for CASSEQGSAQKLFF.

This chain joins TRBV6-5 and TRBJ2-1; D not resolved. Per germline, CDR1 MNHEY and CDR2 SVGAGI. Trimming left V 4 bases short and J 4 bases short, with 2 bases between. This CDR3 region has 11 residues. This CDR3 is CASSLYNEQFF. CDR3 in DNA: TGTGCCAGCAGTTTGTACAATGAGCAGTTCTTC.

By its share, this clone is medium-sized. This chain joins TRBV28 and TRBJ1-5, with D hard to call. CDR1 and CDR2 (germline): MDHEN, SYDVKM. This CDR3 contains 14 residues. With 8 bases removed from V and 1 base from J, the gap between germline ends came to 12 bases. The CDR3 DNA reads TGTGCCAGCCGAGCTCCGGGAAGCAATCAGCCCCAGCATTTT. It is translated as CASRAPGSNQPQHF.

The chain joins TRBV6-5 to TRBJ2-7, with 8 nucleotides matching TRBD2. V lost 7 bases, J lost 2 bases, and 10 bases stayed unmatched. The germline V gene has CDR1 MNHEY and CDR2 SVGAGI. The CDR3 length is 15 residues. This CDR3 reads CASNRGGPGTYEQYF. CDR3 DNA sequence: TGTGCCAGCAACCGGGGGGGGCCCGGAACCTACGAGCAGTACTTC.

This chain's CDR3 is CASRTGQSGYGYTF. CDR3 bases: TGTGCCAGCAGAACCGGACAATCTGGCTATGGCTACACCTTC. The V call is TRBV6-5, the J call TRBJ1-2, with D possibly being TRBD1 (5 bases). This CDR3 region has 14 residues. V was trimmed by 6 bases and J by 4 bases, leaving 15 bases between them. The V gene's germline CDR1 is MNHEY and CDR2 SVGAGI.

This rearrangement joins TRBV29-1 to TRBJ2-7, with 8 bases that match TRBD1. The J segment lost 6 bases and the V segment lost 6 bases, leaving 10 bases of the junction unmatched. The CDR3 loop spans 13 amino acids. Germline CDR1 is SQVTM and CDR2 is ANQGSEA. The CDR3 sequence: CSVTRDRSGEQYF. CDR3 sequence (DNA): TGCAGCGTCACACGGGACAGGTCTGGCGAGCAGTACTTC.

To note about this clone: Other DNA sequences of this sample code for an identical CDR3. The V call is TRBV5-1, the J call TRBJ1-2, with D possibly being TRBD1 (5 bases). The CDR3 loop spans 14 amino acids. Per germline, CDR1 SGHRS and CDR2 YFSETQ. Trimming pared 0 bases from V and 6 bases from J, leaving 12 bases between. The CDR3 loop reads CASSLATGGDGYTF. The CDR3 region has the DNA TGCGCCAGCAGCTTGGCCACGGGAGGGGATGGCTACACCTTC.

V gene TRBV10-3 combines with J gene TRBJ1-1; TRBD1 is a possible D gene (6 bases). Germline V gene lookup returns CDR1 ENHRY and CDR2 SYGVKD. The CDR3 is 14 amino acids. Between the trimmed V and J ends, which lost 5 bases and 1 base, there was a span of 11 bases. In nucleotides, the CDR3 is TGTGCCATCAGTCCACAGGGAGCGAACACTGAAGCTTTCTTT. Protein: CAISPQGANTEAFF.

The chain joins TRBV20-1 to TRBJ2-1; 7 bases align to TRBD1. There are 10 residues in the CDR3. The V segment lost 1 base and the J segment 13 bases; nucleotides outside the gene matches: 1. From germline, CDR1 is DFQATT and CDR2 SNEGSKA (reference sequence). The CDR3, as DNA: TGCAGTGCTAGAGGGACAGGCCAGTTCTTC. Encoded protein: CSARGTGQFF.

The chain carries TRBV19 and TRBJ2-7, with D possibly TRBD2 on 5 matching bases. The germline V gene encodes CDR1 LNHDA and CDR2 SQIVND (reference sequence). This CDR3 is 15 amino acids long. Trimming removed 1 base at V and 0 bases at J, with 10 bases between. Written as DNA, the CDR3 is TGTGCCAGTAGTATAGCAGCGGTAAGCTCCTACGAGCAGTACTTC. It translates to CASSIAAVSSYEQYF.

The rearrangement links TRBV28 to TRBJ2-3; 8 nucleotides align to TRBD2. Germline V CDR1 and CDR2: MDHEN, SYDVKM. Germline trimming cut 5 bases from V and 6 bases from J; bases unmatched to any gene: 10. The CDR3 totals 15 residues. The CDR3 nucleotides read TGTGCCAGCAGTACCGTAGGGGGACTAGGGGATACGCAGTATTTT. Its protein product is CASSTVGGLGDTQYF.

V and J are TRBV5-1 and TRBJ2-3, with D perhaps TRBD1 (6 bases). V lost 5 bases to trimming and J lost 2 bases, with 15 bases between them. CDR3 length: 15 residues. In germline, CDR1 is SGHRS, CDR2 YFSETQ. The CDR3 region has the DNA TGCGCCAGCAGTCGTACAGGGCTTGACACAGATACGCAGTATTTT. It translates to CASSRTGLDTDTQYF.

This rearrangement joins TRBV30 to TRBJ2-2, with D unresolved. V was clipped by 1 base and J by 8 bases, with 8 bases between them. The CDR3 is 12 residues long. CDR1 and CDR2 from the germline V gene are GTSNPN and SVGIG (reference sequence). Here the CDR3 DNA reads TGTGCCTGGAGTGAACGTTTAGGGGAGCTGTTTTTT. It codes for CAWSERLGELFF. The full variable domain, rest sourced from reference TRBV30 and TRBJ2-2, is SQTIHQWPATLVQPVGSPLSLECTVEGTSNPNLYWYRQAAGRGLQLLFYSVGIGQISSEVPQNLSASRPQDRQFILSSKKLLLSDSGFYLCAWSERLGELFFGEGSRLTVL.

In this sample, this clone turned up a few times. The gene calls are TRBV19 and TRBJ2-3; TRBD2 is a possible D gene (5 bases). Germline V gene data show CDR1 as LNHDA and CDR2 as SQIVND (reference sequence). Trimming took off 4 bases at V and 5 bases at J, with 16 bases between the two ends. The CDR3 spans 15 residues. The CDR3 is CASSTLRSAGDTQYF. CDR3 nucleotides: TGTGCCAGTAGTACCCTCAGGAGCGCGGGAGATACGCAGTATTTT.

This rearrangement joins TRBV6-6 to TRBJ1-3; D gene unclear. The length of the CDR3 is 13 residues. V was trimmed by 7 bases and J by 0 bases, leaving 7 bases between them. In germline, CDR1 is MNHNY, CDR2 SVGAGI (reference sequence). In DNA, the CDR3 is TGTGCCAGCAAAGGGCCCTCTGGAAACACCATATATTTT. It translates to CASKGPSGNTIYF.

V is TRBV6-1 and J is TRBJ1-5; maybe TRBD1 (5 bases). Germline assignment: CDR1 MNHNS and CDR2 SASEGT. The CDR3 is 13 residues long. V shed 0 bases and J shed 5 bases, with 5 bases lying between them. CDR3 residues: CASSEARDQPQHF. DNA for the CDR3: TGTGCCAGCAGTGAAGCCAGGGATCAGCCCCAGCATTTT.

The chain uses TRBV7-2 and TRBJ1-1; 9 bases line up with TRBD1. J lost 5 bases, V lost 5 bases, and 15 bases had no gene match. This CDR3 is built from 17 residues. Germline CDR1 reads SGHTA; CDR2 reads FQGNSA. CDR3 DNA sequence: TGTGCCAGCAGCCTTTCCCACAGGGGGCTTTCGAGGACTGAAGCTTTCTTT. It specifies CASSLSHRGLSRTEAFF.

V usage is TRBV21-1 and J usage is TRBJ2-3; the D call TRBD1 from the table was never checked on the DNA. TRBV21-1 is a documented pseudogene. This CDR3 contains 15 residues. CDR3 bases: TGTGCCAGCAGCATCGTACAGGGTGCCAGGGATACGCAGTATTTT. This encodes CASSIVQGARDTQYF.

The rearrangement uses TRBV7-9 and TRBJ1-4; 7 bases map to TRBD1. J was trimmed by 5 bases and V by 4 bases; bases with no gene match: 4. Germline V gene data show CDR1 as SEHNR and CDR2 as FQNEAQ (reference sequence). The CDR3 has 14 amino acids. CDR3 nucleotide sequence: TGTGCCAGCAGCTATACAGGGGCGAATGAAAAACTGTTTTTT. Its protein product is CASSYTGANEKLFF.

This clone was recorded only once. The chain combines TRBV18 with TRBJ1-1; tentatively, D is TRBD1 (6 bases). Germline V gene sequence: CDR1 KGHSH, CDR2 LQKENI. Trimming removed 1 base at V and 4 bases at J, with 10 bases between. The CDR3 length is 14 residues. This CDR3 is CASSPQGGGTEAFF. The DNA of the CDR3 is TGTGCCAGCTCACCACAGGGGGGGGGCACTGAAGCTTTCTTT.

V is TRBV6-5 and J is TRBJ2-1; D call uncertain. The CDR3 loop spans 15 amino acids. Per germline, CDR1 MNHEY and CDR2 SVGAGI. The V and J ends lost 4 bases and 0 bases respectively, with 10 bases between them. In nucleotides, the CDR3 is TGTGCCAGCAGTTTTCGACTCATCTCCTACAATGAGCAGTTCTTC. Residues: CASSFRLISYNEQFF.

The chain has TRBV27 and TRBJ2-2; 9 bases are shared with TRBD2. The CDR3 totals 16 residues. Germline CDR1 MNHEY, CDR2 SMNVEV (reference sequence). The junction had 6 bases not matched to a gene; V was cut back by 1 base and J by 6 bases. The CDR3 DNA is TGTGCCAGCAGTTTATGGGCAGCGGGAGGATCCGGGGAGCTGTTTTTT. This encodes CASSLWAAGGSGELFF.

This chain links TRBV4-3 with TRBJ2-7; tentative D call: TRBD2 (5 bases). Germline lookup yields CDR1 LGHNA and CDR2 YSLEER. The CDR3 covers 17 residues. V shed 4 bases and J shed 2 bases, with 21 bases lying between them. The CDR3 reads CASSLTWAGEPPYEQYF. CDR3 in DNA: TGCGCCAGCAGCCTCACTTGGGCGGGCGAGCCCCCCTACGAGCAGTACTTC.